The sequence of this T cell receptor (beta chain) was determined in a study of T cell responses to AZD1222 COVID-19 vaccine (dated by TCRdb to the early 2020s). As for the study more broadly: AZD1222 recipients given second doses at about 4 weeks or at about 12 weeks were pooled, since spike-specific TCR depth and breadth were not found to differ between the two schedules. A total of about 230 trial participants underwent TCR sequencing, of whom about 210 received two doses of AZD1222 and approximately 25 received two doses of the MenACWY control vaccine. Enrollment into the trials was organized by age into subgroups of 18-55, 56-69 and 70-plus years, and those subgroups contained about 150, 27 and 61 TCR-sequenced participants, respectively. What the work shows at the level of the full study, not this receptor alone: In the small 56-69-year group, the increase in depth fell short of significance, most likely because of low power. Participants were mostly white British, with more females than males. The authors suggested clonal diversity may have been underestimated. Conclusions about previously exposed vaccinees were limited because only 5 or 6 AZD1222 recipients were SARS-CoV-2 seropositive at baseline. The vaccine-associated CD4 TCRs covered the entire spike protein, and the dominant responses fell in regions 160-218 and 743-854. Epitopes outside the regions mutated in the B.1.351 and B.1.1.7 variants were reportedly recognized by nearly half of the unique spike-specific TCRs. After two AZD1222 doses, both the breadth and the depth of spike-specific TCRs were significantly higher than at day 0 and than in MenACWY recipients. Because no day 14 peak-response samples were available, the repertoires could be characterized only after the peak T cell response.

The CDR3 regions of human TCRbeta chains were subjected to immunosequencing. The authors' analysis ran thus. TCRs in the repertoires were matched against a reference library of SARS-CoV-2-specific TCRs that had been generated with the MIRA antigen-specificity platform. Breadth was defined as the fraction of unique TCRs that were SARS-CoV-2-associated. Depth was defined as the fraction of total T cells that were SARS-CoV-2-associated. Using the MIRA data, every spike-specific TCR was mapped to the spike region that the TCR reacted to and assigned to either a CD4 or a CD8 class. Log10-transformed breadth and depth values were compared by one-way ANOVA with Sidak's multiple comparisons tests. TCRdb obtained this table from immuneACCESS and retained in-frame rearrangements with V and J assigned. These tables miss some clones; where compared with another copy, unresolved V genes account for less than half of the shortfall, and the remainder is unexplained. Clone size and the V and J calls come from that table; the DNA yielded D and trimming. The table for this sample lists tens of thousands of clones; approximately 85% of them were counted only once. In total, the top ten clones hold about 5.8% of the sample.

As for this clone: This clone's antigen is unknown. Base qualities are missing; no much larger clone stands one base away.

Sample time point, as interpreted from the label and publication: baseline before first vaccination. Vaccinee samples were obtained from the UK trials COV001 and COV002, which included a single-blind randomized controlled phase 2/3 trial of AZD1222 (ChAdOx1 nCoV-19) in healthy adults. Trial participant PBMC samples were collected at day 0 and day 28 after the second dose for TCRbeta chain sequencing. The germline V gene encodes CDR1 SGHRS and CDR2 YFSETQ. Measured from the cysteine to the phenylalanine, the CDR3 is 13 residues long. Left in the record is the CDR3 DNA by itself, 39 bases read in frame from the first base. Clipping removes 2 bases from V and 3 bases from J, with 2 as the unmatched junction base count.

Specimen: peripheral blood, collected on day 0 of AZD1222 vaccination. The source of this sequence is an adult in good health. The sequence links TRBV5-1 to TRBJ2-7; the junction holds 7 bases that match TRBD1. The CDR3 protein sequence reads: CASSLQGNYEQYF. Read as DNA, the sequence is TGCGCCAGCAGCTTACAGGGGAACTACGAGCAGTACTTC.